The 8 T cell receptor beta chains given below trace back to one sample, sequenced in a study of T-cell reconstitution after alpha-beta-depleted transplantation in children. This sample's TCRbeta library carried unique molecular identifier barcodes. TCRdb passed the PCR reads through MiXCR, listing each CDR3 protein once. The sample has roughly 500,000 distinct CDR3 sequences; about 17% are singletons. The sample in question was PBMCs from the stem cell graft donor, obtained from the stem cell graft. The receptors were gathered from a human donor who donated a stem cell graft to a child with acute lymphoblastic leukemia.

The chain couples TRBV29-1 to TRBJ1-5, with 7 bases lining up with TRBD1. V was pared by 6 bases and J by 6 bases, with 8 bases of the junction left unmatched. The CDR3 extends over 13 amino acids. The germline gives CDR1 SQVTM, CDR2 ANQGSEA. CDR3 protein: CSVGTGARQPQHF. The CDR3 coding sequence is TGCAGCGTGGGTACAGGGGCGCGTCAGCCCCAGCATTTT.

The chain combines TRBV12-3 or TRBV12-4 with TRBJ2-2; 7 bases line up with TRBD1. The CDR3 extends over 16 amino acids. V was pared by 6 bases and J by 2 bases, with 9 bases of the junction left unmatched. The CDR3 protein is CASRAPGTANTGELFF. The CDR3 region has the DNA TGTGCCAGCAGGGCCCCCGGGACAGCCAACACCGGGGAGCTGTTTTTT.

There are a few counts of this clonotype. This chain links TRBV5-1 with TRBJ2-2; TRBD2 matches at 8 bases. The ends lost 5 bases at V and 1 base at J; junction bases unmatched: 7. The CDR3 sequence is 16 residues long. Germline V gives CDR1 SGHRS, CDR2 YFSETQ. The CDR3 DNA is TGCGCCAGCAGGCAGTTCCTAGCGGGGAACACCGGGGAGCTGTTTTTT. Translated: CASRQFLAGNTGELFF.

This clonotype has a handful of counts. V and J are TRBV5-1 and TRBJ2-3, with TRBD2 as a possible D gene (6 bases). The CDR3 contains 14 residues. Germline values: CDR1 SGHRS, CDR2 YFSETQ. Trimming removed 2 bases from V and 4 bases from J, with 11 bases in between. The CDR3 nucleotides read TGCGCCAGCAGCTTACGGGAGACGCCAGATACGCAGTATTTT. It specifies CASSLRETPDTQYF.

J is TRBJ2-7 and V is TRBV20-1; perhaps D is TRBD1 or TRBD2 (5 bases each). Trimming shortened V by 2 bases and J by 3 bases, and 14 bases separated the two germline ends. There are 14 residues in the CDR3. CDR1 is DFQATT and CDR2 is SNEGSKA in the germline V gene (reference sequence). DNA of the CDR3: TGCAGTGCTAGATCCGGGACGGTTCTCTACGAGCAGTACTTC. Residues: CSARSGTVLYEQYF.

This clonotype was seen once. A read error may account for a junction end that differs from germline. The chain recombines TRBV10-3 with TRBJ1-4; 7 bases agree with TRBD1. Germline V gene data show CDR1 as ENHRY and CDR2 as SYGVKD. This CDR3 is 14 amino acids long. The CDR3: CAISDAGGTEKPFF. The CDR3, as DNA: TGTGCCATCAGTGACGCAGGGGGAACAGAAAAACCGTTTTTT.

The V and J genes are TRBV7-3 and TRBJ1-1; no firm D call. CDR1 is SGHTA and CDR2 is FQGTGA in the germline V gene. The CDR3 is 15 residues long. V was clipped by 5 bases and J by 0 bases, with 13 bases between them. CDR3 loop: CASSPVVGMNTEAFF. DNA for the CDR3: TGTGCCAGCAGCCCCGTCGTGGGTATGAACACTGAAGCTTTCTTT.

The chain uses TRBV7-6 and TRBJ2-1; D is unresolved. The CDR3 covers 16 residues. The germline V gene encodes CDR1 SGHVS and CDR2 FNYEAQ. V was pared by 2 bases and J by 2 bases, with 13 bases between. CDR3 amino acids: CASSLFSAAAYNEQFF. The CDR3 DNA sequence: TGTGCCAGCAGCTTATTTAGTGCCGCCGCCTACAATGAGCAGTTCTTC.